This is a list of T cell receptor beta chains from one sample in a study of cytomegalovirus exposure and HLA in healthy donors. The table came from immunoSEQ multiplex PCR; TCRdb's copy has only in-frame clones and leaves some out. The table shows about 170,000 clones, with 73% occurring only once. The material sequenced was PBMCs. The receptor source for this set is a woman aged 18-29 years in good health and CMV-seropositive. CDR3s include the opening cysteine and the closing phenylalanine or tryptophan. Some rows have no size entry. The others give once, few or many, or a class for an expanded clone.

size: NA; V: TRBV14; CDR3: CASSWAAGGQETQYF
size: NA; V: TRBV6-5; CDR3: CASRLTQGSDYGYTF
size: NA; V: TRBV4-2; CDR3: CASSPKAVTSTGTGGYTF
size: NA; V: TRBV4-3; CDR3: CASSQDPAGAYGYTF
size: NA; V: TRBV6-5; CDR3: CASSMGQQAYEQYF
size: NA; V: TRBV2; CDR3: CASSGRQGVTDTQYF
size: NA; V: TRBV29-1; CDR3: CSVGQGGGSPLHF
size: NA; V: TRBV6-5; CDR3: CASSYGTANTEAFF
size: NA; V: TRBV7-8; CDR3: CASSLVWGEVDTQYF
size: few; V: TRBV2; CDR3: CASSGQGGNQPQHF
size: NA; V: TRBV19; CDR3: CASSTGGLSTDTQYF
size: NA; V: TRBV6-5; CDR3: CASSYSGRNIQYF
size: NA; V: TRBV30; CDR3: CAWSVLATNQPQHF
size: NA; V: TRBV19; CDR3: CASSIVARGEQFF
size: NA; V: TRBV5-4; CDR3: CASSPGEGYEQFF
size: once; V: TRBV2; CDR3: CASSETGARFEQYF
size: NA; V: TRBV7-9; CDR3: CASSLDGARSEKLFF
size: NA; V: TRBV7-9; CDR3: CASSPSTGGKTDTQYF
size: NA; V: TRBV27; CDR3: CASSLGTPNYNEQFF
size: once; V: TRBV6-5; CDR3: CASSYGGTMNEQFF
size: NA; V: TRBV5-4; CDR3: CASSFSGGGFAETQYF
size: NA; V: TRBV7-2; CDR3: CASSLDPGFNEKLFF
size: NA; V: TRBV7-2; CDR3: CASSLLSGESGNTIYF
size: NA; V: TRBV18; CDR3: CASSLTGTSSVSGYEQYF
size: NA; V: TRBV27; CDR3: CASSLSGQAGGYTF
size: NA; V: TRBV12-2; CDR3: CASRLEPRDFSSSEQYF
size: NA; V: TRBV6-1; CDR3: CASSQNEQFF
size: few; V: TRBV6-1; CDR3: CASEGQTEETQYF
size: NA; V: TRBV7-9; CDR3: CASSLASGGNTGELFF
size: few; V: TRBV4-3; CDR3: CASSQDLDRGGNEQFF
size: NA; V: TRBV7-9; CDR3: CSTWTGALYGYTF
size: NA; V: TRBV28; CDR3: CASSYRGGADYGYTF
size: NA; V: TRBV30; CDR3: CAWSVGDRQGQPQHF
size: NA; V: TRBV4-1; CDR3: CASSHTPGTGTVMGEQYF
size: NA; V: TRBV7-2; CDR3: CASSLGISDTQYF
size: NA; V: TRBV2; CDR3: CASKWEEETQYF
size: NA; V: TRBV9; CDR3: CASSVAGIPSSGANVLTF
size: NA; V: TRBV6-1; CDR3: CASRVTGYEQYF
size: NA; V: TRBV7-2; CDR3: CASSSGYRGNTDTQYF
size: NA; V: TRBV4-3; CDR3: CASSQDGGQGNEQYF
size: NA; V: TRBV29-1; CDR3: CSVGSGWSEAFF
size: NA; V: TRBV5-1; CDR3: CASSWGQNYGYTF
size: NA; V: TRBV6-4; CDR3: CASSDRASGGSDTQYF
size: NA; V: TRBV15; CDR3: CATSRVSTGPSYEQYF
size: once; V: TRBV2; CDR3: CASRSTDTQYF
size: NA; V: TRBV9; CDR3: CASSPNFGQTTLQDEKLFF
size: NA; V: TRBV6-5; CDR3: CASSYSGGAGDTQYF
size: NA; V: TRBV4-3; CDR3: CASSQDTGTGANVLTF